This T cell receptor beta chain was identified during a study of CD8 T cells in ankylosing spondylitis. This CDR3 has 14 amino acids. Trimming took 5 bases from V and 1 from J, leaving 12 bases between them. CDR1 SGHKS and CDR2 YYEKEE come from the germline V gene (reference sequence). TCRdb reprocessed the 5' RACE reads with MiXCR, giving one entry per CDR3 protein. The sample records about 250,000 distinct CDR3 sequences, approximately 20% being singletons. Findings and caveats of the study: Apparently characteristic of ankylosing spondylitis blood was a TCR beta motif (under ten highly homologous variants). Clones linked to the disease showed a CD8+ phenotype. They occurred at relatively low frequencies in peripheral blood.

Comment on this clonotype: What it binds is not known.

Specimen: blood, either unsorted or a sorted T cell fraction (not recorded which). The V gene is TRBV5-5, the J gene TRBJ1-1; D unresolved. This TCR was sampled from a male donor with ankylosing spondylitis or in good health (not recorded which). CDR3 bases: TGTGCCAGCAGTCGGCTCGGCTGGAACACTGAAGCTTTCTTT. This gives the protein CASSRLGWNTEAFF.